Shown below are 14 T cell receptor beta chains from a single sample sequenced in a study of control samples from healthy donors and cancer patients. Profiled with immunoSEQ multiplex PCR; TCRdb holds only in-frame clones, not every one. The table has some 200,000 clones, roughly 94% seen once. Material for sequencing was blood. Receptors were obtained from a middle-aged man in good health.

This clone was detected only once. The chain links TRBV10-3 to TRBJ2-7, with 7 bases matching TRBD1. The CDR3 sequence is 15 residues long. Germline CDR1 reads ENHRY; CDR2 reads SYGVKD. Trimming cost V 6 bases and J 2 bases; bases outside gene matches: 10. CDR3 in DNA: TGTGCCATCAGACCCTCGACAGGGACGACCTACGAGCAGTACTTC. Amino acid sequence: CAIRPSTGTTYEQYF.

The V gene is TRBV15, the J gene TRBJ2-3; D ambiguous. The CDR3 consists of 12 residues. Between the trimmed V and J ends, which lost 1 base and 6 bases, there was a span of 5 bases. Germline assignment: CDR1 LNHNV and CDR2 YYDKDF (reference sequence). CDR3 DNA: TGTGCCACCAGCAGAGTCAGGGATACGCAGTATTTT. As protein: CATSRVRDTQYF.

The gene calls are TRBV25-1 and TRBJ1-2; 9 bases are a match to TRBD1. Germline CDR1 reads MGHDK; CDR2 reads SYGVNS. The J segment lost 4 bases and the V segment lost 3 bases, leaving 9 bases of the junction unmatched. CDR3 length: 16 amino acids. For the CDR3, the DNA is TGTGCCAGCAGTGATCCGACGACAGGGGGTGTCTATGGCTACACCTTC. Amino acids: CASSDPTTGGVYGYTF.

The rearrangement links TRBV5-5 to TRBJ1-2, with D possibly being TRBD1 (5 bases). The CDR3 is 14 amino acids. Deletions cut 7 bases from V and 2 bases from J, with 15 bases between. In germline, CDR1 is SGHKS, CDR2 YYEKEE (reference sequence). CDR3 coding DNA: TGTGCCAGCTCGGACACGTCGAGGAACTATGGCTACACCTTC. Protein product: CASSDTSRNYGYTF.

CDR3 DNA sequence: TGCGCCAGCAGCTTGGGTATATCCTCTGGAAACACCATATATTTT. This codes for CASSLGISSGNTIYF. The chain recombines TRBV5-1 with TRBJ1-3; D is unclear. This CDR3 is 15 amino acids long. Deletions cut 0 bases from V and 0 bases from J, with 7 bases between. Germline CDR1 and CDR2: SGHRS and YFSETQ.

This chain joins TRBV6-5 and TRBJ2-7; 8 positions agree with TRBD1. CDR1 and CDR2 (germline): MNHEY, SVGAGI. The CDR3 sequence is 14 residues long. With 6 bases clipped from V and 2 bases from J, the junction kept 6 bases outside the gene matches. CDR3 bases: TGTGCCAGCAGGACACCGGGACAGGCCTACGAGCAGTACTTC. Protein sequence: CASRTPGQAYEQYF.

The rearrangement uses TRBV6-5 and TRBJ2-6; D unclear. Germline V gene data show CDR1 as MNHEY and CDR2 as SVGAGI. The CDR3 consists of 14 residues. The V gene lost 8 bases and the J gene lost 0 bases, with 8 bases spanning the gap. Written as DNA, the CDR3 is TGTGCCAGCGTAGGTAGCTCTGGGGCCAACGTCCTGACTTTC. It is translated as CASVGSSGANVLTF.

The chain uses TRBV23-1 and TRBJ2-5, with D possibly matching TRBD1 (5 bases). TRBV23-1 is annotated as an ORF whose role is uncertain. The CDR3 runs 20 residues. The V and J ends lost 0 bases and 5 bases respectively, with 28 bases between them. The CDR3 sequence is CASSQSWGWGTGSRVETQYF. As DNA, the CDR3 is TGCGCCAGCAGTCAATCGTGGGGCTGGGGCACTGGTTCCCGCGTGGAGACCCAGTACTTC.

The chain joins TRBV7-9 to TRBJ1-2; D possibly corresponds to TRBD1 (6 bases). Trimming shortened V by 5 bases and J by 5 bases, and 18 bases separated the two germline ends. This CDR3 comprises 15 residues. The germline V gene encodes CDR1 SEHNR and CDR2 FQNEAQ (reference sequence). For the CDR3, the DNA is TGTGCCAGCAGCCCAGCAGACAGGCTTGCTTATGGCTACACCTTC. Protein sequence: CASSPADRLAYGYTF. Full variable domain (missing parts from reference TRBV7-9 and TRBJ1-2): DTGVSQNPRHKITKRGQNVTFRCDPISEHNRLYWYRQTLGQGPEFLTYFQNEAQLEKSRLLSDRFSAERPKGSFSTLEIQRTEQGDSAMYLCASSPADRLAYGYTFGSGTRLTVV.

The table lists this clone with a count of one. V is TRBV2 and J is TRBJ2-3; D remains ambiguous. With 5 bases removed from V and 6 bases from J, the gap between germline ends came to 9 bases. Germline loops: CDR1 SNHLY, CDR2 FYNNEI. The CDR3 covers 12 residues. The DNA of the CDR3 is TGTGCCAGCAGTCCTTACAGCGATACGCAGTATTTT. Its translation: CASSPYSDTQYF.

The CDR3 sequence is CASSLGQGMNTEAFF. The CDR3 region has the DNA TGTGCCAGCAGCCTAGGACAGGGAATGAACACTGAAGCTTTCTTT. The chain combines TRBV3-1 (or the pseudogene TRBV3-2) with TRBJ1-1, with 8 bases fitting TRBD1. From germline, CDR1 is LGHDT and CDR2 YNNKEL (reference sequence). The CDR3 loop spans 15 amino acids. V lost 4 bases, J lost 0 bases, and 4 bases stayed unmatched.

The CDR3 reads CSVERGEGTEAFF. CDR3 DNA: TGCAGCGTTGAAAGGGGCGAGGGCACTGAAGCTTTCTTT. This rearrangement joins TRBV29-1 to TRBJ1-1; D possibly corresponds to TRBD1 (5 bases). CDR3 length equals 13 residues. Germline values: CDR1 SQVTM, CDR2 ANQGSEA. Trimming removed 2 bases from V and 4 bases from J, with 11 bases in between. The entire variable domain, with the rest obtained from reference TRBV29-1 and TRBJ1-1, is as follows: SAVISQKPSRDICQRGTSLTIQCQVDSQVTMMFWYRQQPGQSLTLIATANQGSEATYESGFVIDKFPISRPNLTFSTLTVSNMSPEDSSIYLCSVERGEGTEAFFGQGTRLTVV.

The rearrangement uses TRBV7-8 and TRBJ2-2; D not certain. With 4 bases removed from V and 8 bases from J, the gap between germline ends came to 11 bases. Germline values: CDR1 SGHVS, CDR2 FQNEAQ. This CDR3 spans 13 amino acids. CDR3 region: CASSSILAGELFF. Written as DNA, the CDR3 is TGTGCCAGCAGCTCAATCTTGGCGGGGGAGCTGTTTTTT.

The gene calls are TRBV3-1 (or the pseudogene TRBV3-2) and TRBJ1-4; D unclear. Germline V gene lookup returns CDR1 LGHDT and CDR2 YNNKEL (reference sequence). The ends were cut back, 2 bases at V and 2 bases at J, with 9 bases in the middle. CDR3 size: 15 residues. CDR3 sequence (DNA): TGTGCCAGCAGCCAACCAGGTACCACTAATGAAAAACTGTTTTTT. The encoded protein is CASSQPGTTNEKLFF.